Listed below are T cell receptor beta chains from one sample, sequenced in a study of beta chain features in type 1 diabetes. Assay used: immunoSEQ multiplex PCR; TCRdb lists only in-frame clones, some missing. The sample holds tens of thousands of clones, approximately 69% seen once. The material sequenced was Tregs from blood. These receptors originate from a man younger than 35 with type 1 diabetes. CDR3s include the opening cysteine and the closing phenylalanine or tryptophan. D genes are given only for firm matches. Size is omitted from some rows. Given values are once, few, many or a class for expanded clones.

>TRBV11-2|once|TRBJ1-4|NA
CASSSGRSPPSPNEKLFF
TGTGCCAGCAGCTCCGGTCGGTCCCCCCCATCCCCTAATGAAAAACTGTTTTTT
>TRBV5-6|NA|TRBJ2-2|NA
CASSLAGGIGELFF
TGTGCCAGCAGCTTGGCCGGAGGGATCGGGGAGCTGTTTTTT
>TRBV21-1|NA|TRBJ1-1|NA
CANRQGPMNTEAFF
TGTGCCAACAGACAGGGCCCGATGAACACTGAAGCTTTCTTT
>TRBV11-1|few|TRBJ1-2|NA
CASSLDSKIYGYTF
TGTGCCAGCAGCTTGGACAGCAAGATCTATGGCTACACCTTC
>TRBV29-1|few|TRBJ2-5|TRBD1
CSAYRGLGTQYF
TGCAGCGCTTACAGGGGGCTGGGGACCCAGTACTTC
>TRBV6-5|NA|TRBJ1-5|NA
CASTPGGTGQPQHF
TGTGCCAGCACCCCGGGGGGGACCGGTCAGCCCCAGCATTTT
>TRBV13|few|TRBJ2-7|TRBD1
CASSTLPGQGTGEQYF
TGTGCCAGCAGCACCTTACCGGGACAGGGGACGGGCGAGCAGTACTTC
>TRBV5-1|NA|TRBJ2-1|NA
CASRVGGGASSYNEQFF
TGCGCCAGCAGGGTTGGGGGGGGCGCCAGCTCCTACAATGAGCAGTTCTTC
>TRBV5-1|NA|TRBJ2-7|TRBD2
CASSLALAGGLLYEQYF
TGCGCCAGCAGCTTGGCCCTAGCGGGGGGTCTCCTCTACGAGCAGTACTTC
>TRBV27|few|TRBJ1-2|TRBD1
CASSKRQGSNGYTF
TGTGCCAGCAGTAAACGACAGGGGTCGAATGGCTACACCTTC
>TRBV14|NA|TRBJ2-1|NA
CASSQDLAASYNEQFF
TGTGCCAGCAGCCAAGACTTAGCTGCCTCCTACAATGAGCAGTTCTTC
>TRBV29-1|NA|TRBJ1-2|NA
CSVAVNYGYTF
TGCAGCGTGGCTGTTAACTATGGCTACACCTTC
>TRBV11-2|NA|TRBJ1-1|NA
CASSSITGSGAFF
TGTGCCAGCAGCTCCATCACAGGCTCCGGAGCTTTCTTT
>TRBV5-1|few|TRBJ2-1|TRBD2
CASRGTTQNYNEQFF
TGCGCCAGCAGAGGGACTACCCAAAACTACAATGAGCAGTTCTTC
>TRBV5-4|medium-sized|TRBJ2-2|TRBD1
CASSLAGTARGELFF
TGTGCCAGCAGCTTGGCAGGGACAGCCAGAGGGGAGCTGTTTTTT
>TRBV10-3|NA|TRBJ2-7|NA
CAISEWQFSYEQYF
TGTGCCATCAGTGAGTGGCAGTTCTCCTACGAGCAGTACTTC
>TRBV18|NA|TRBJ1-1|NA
CASSLRGTEAFF
TGTGCCAGCTCCCTAAGGGGCACTGAAGCTTTCTTT
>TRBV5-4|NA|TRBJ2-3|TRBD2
CASSIGLAGVDTQYF
TGTGCCAGCAGCATCGGACTAGCGGGAGTAGATACGCAGTATTTT
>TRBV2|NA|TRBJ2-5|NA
CASSDYEGGTQYF
TGTGCCAGCAGTGATTATGAAGGGGGGACCCAGTACTTC
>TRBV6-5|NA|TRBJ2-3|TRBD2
CATTGTSGSDTQYF
TGTGCCACCACCGGGACTAGCGGGTCAGATACGCAGTATTTT
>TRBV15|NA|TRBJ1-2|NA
CATSRAAAGAFSYGYTF
TGTGCCACCAGCAGAGCCGCGGCAGGGGCTTTCAGCTATGGCTACACCTTC
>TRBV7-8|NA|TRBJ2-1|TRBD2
CASSFASGAYYNEQFF
TGTGCCAGCAGCTTTGCTAGCGGGGCATACTACAATGAGCAGTTCTTC
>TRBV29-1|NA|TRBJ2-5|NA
CSVGQGSGEQYF
TGCAGCGTTGGGCAGGGTTCAGGGGAGCAGTACTTC
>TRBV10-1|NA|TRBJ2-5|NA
CASSESSSRETQYF
TGCGCCAGCAGTGAGTCCTCCTCCCGGGAGACCCAGTACTTC
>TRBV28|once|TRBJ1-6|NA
CASTGQRFNSPLHF
TGTGCCAGCACCGGACAGCGATTTAATTCACCCCTCCACTTT
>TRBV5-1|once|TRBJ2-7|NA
CASGSGEHYEQYF
TGCGCCAGCGGATCTGGGGAGCACTACGAGCAGTACTTC
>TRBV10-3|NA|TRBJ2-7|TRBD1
CAVGQRTSYEQYF
TGTGCCGTGGGACAGCGGACATCCTACGAGCAGTACTTC
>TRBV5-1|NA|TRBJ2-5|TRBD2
CASSLQAGVSETQYF
TGCGCCAGCAGCTTGCAAGCGGGAGTTAGTGAGACCCAGTACTTC
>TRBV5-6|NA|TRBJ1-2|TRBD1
CASSLGGTHRTGRSYGYTF
TGTGCCAGCAGCTTGGGCGGGACCCACCGGACAGGGAGATCATATGGCTACACCTTC
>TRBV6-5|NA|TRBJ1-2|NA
CATSLTIGYGYTF
TGTGCTACTTCCCTAACTATTGGCTATGGCTACACCTTC
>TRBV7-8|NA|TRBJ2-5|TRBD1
CASSLGTGQETQYF
TGTGCCAGCAGCTTAGGGACAGGACAAGAGACCCAGTACTTC
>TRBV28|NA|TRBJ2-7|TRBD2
CASTPILAFAYEQYF
TGTGCCAGCACCCCGATACTAGCGTTCGCCTACGAGCAGTACTTC
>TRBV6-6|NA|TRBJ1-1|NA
CASNGGSNTEAFF
TGTGCCAGCAACGGAGGTTCGAACACTGAAGCTTTCTTT
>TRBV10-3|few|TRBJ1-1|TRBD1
CAIGTTGGTEAFF
TGTGCCATCGGAACGACAGGGGGCACTGAAGCTTTCTTT
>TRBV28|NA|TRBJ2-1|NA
CASSLPLGFGDNEQFF
TGTGCCAGCAGCCTACCACTAGGGTTCGGTGACAATGAGCAGTTCTTC
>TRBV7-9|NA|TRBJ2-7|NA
CASSIGRGNEQYF
TGTGCCAGCAGCATCGGCCGCGGAAACGAGCAGTACTTC
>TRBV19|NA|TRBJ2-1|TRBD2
CASSTGLAGDSYNEQFF
TGTGCCAGTAGTACGGGACTAGCGGGCGATTCCTACAATGAGCAGTTCTTC
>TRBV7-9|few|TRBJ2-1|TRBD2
CASSLGGSVVDEQFF
TGTGCCAGCAGCTTAGGCGGGAGCGTTGTCGATGAGCAGTTCTTC
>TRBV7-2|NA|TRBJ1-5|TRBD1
CASSSSGTGWQPQHF
TGTGCCAGCAGCTCGAGCGGGACAGGGTGGCAGCCCCAGCATTTT
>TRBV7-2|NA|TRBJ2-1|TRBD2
CASSLVRRGGEQFF
TGTGCCAGCAGCTTAGTTCGCCGGGGGGGTGAGCAGTTCTTC
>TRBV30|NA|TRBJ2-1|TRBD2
CAWSVLGGRQSYNEQFF
TGTGCCTGGAGCGTACTGGGCGGGAGGCAATCCTACAATGAGCAGTTCTTC